These T cell receptor beta chains were read from a single sample in a study of beta chain features in type 1 diabetes. Clones were read by immunoSEQ multiplex PCR, and TCRdb kept only the in-frame ones, dropping some. Of about 160,000 clones in the sample, about 9.3% were seen once. The material sequenced was central memory CD4+ T cells from blood. The origin of the receptors is a man aged 25 to 40 with type 1 diabetes. Each CDR3 is given without its conserved first and last residue.

TRBV30 | AWSGVSSGTQY
TRBV28 | ASSPDRQQETQY
TRBV4-3 | ASSQDPAGDTGELF
TRBV27 | ASSIRGAYGYT
TRBV5-1 | ASREGTENQPQH
TRBV27 | ASSFHDGLYGYT
TRBV30 | AWSKYSYEQY
TRBV25-1 | ASSDFRSYNEQF
TRBV19 | ASRREGARDGYT
TRBV6-1 | ATPKPTGNTEAF
TRBV6-6 | ASGLSGEKLF
TRBV7-2 | ASSFRGANEKLF
TRBV5-1 | ASSLQDTQY
TRBV7-3 | ASSPGHQQETQY
TRBV15 | ATSPAGTVDTQY
TRBV6-1 | ASEGATTDTQY
TRBV5-1 | ASSQTGQVDTEAF
TRBV4-2 | ASSLGLAGGRNTGELF
TRBV11-2 | ASGQETGGSGELF
TRBV7-7 | ASSLYLAEETQY
TRBV9 | ASSVQSGSGSWGEQF
TRBV7-2 | ASSSQGRGEQF
TRBV28 | ASSSAGRSYEQY
TRBV13 | ASSFLAGVDGEQY
TRBV2 | ASARESNYGYT
TRBV7-9 | ASSASTGDTQPQH
TRBV7-3 | ASSAFGGVSYNEQF
TRBV6-5 | AAGRENYGYT
TRBV7-2 | ASSIGVQPQH
TRBV30 | AWSITSGRQQF
TRBV7-3 | ASSLGPSGTTDTQY
TRBV13 | ASSVGTPRNIQY
TRBV18 | ASSPPGSGRIYEQY
TRBV15 | ATSSRQGPEEQY
TRBV5-4 | ASSVAGAYNEQF
TRBV29-1 | SVGRGPDGYT
TRBV5-6 | ASSLTGDAYGYT
TRBV4-2 | ASSQGKDSQETQY
TRBV28 | ASSLIVNEQF
TRBV2 | ASSTGGNQPQH
TRBV7-8 | ASSLIPTGSSYNEQF
TRBV5-4 | ASSRQGSGANVLT
TRBV27 | ASTKGQGPSYEQY
TRBV7-3 | ASSVKREGSQY
TRBV10-3 | AISEVLQGNQPQH
TRBV6-1 | ASSESPSGGAYEQY
TRBV9 | ASSVSTGANSYNEQF
TRBV27 | ASSLFSSSTDTQY
TRBV27 | ASSQPQGLGSEAF
TRBV6-1 | ASSPGGQPQH
TRBV5-1 | ASSLVGPGETQY
TRBV5-1 | ASSGQGGQPQH
TRBV5-4 | ASSPGAGEGETQY
TRBV7-2 | ASSPRGGALLGTQY
TRBV27 | ASSLGTGGGGQPQH